Below, 17 T cell receptor beta chains from the same sample are listed, as sequenced in a study of blood T cell repertoires in COVID-19. Clones were sequenced by immunoSEQ multiplex PCR, and TCRdb holds only the in-frame ones, with some missing. The table includes just over 650,000 clones, 90% detected once. Sequenced: peripheral blood. The receptors originated from a woman younger than 30 with acute or convalescent COVID-19.

The CDR3 DNA reads as TGTGCCAGCAGCCCCTCCTCAGGAAAACTGTTTTTT. It yields the protein CASSPSSGKLFF. The V and J genes are TRBV4-2 and TRBJ1-4; no definite D call. Germline loops: CDR1 LGHNA, CDR2 YNFKEQ. The CDR3 contains 12 residues. V lost 4 bases to trimming and J lost 10 bases, with 10 bases between them.

This rearrangement joins TRBV7-2 to TRBJ1-1; no definite D call. V shed 5 bases and J shed 4 bases, with 20 bases lying between them. The CDR3 covers 16 residues. From germline, CDR1 is SGHTA and CDR2 FQGNSA. The CDR3 DNA follows: TGTGCCAGCAGCCCCCCTCTGGGCAGGAAGGTCACTGAAGCTTTCTTT. It translates to CASSPPLGRKVTEAFF.

The rearrangement joins TRBV6-5 to TRBJ1-1; D possibly corresponds to TRBD1 (6 bases). This CDR3 spans 15 amino acids. The germline V gene has CDR1 MNHEY and CDR2 SVGAGI. Trimming cost V 3 bases and J 1 base, with 12 bases left between them. The CDR3 coding sequence is TGTGCCAGCAGTTATGAGGACAGCTGGAACACTGAAGCTTTCTTT. As protein: CASSYEDSWNTEAFF.

J is TRBJ1-2 and V is TRBV4-2; possible D gene TRBD1, 6 bases. CDR3 length: 13 amino acids. Trimming cost V 2 bases and J 7 bases, with 11 bases left between them. Germline lookup yields CDR1 LGHNA and CDR2 YNFKEQ. The CDR3 DNA reads as TGTGCCAGCAGCCAAAAGGGGGAAGGTGGCTACACCTTC. Its translation is CASSQKGEGGYTF.

The V call is TRBV27, the J call TRBJ2-1; D is unresolved. Trimming stripped 8 bases from V and 8 bases from J, with 22 bases between. There are 15 residues in the CDR3. Germline V gene lookup returns CDR1 MNHEY and CDR2 SMNVEV (reference sequence). The chain's CDR3 is CASAYSAASGHEQFF. In DNA, the CDR3 is TGTGCCAGCGCGTACTCGGCCGCCTCTGGGCATGAGCAGTTCTTC.

The rearrangement joins TRBV19 to TRBJ2-1; 7 bases fit TRBD1. The ends lost 3 bases at V and 5 bases at J; junction bases unmatched: 7. Germline V gene sequence: CDR1 LNHDA, CDR2 SQIVND (reference sequence). The CDR3 is made up of 15 amino acids. The CDR3 region is CASSIWTGQDNEQFF. CDR3 in DNA: TGTGCCAGTAGTATTTGGACAGGACAAGACAATGAGCAGTTCTTC.

This sequence joins TRBV7-9 and TRBJ1-1; D ambiguous. V lost 0 bases, J lost 4 bases, and 12 bases lay in between. Germline V gene sequence: CDR1 SEHNR, CDR2 FQNEAQ (reference sequence). The length of the CDR3 is 15 residues. This CDR3 is CASSLAGGQVTEAFF. CDR3 DNA: TGTGCCAGCAGCTTAGCGGGAGGGCAGGTCACTGAAGCTTTCTTT. The variable domain in full, with the rest retrieved from reference TRBV7-9 and TRBJ1-1, is DTGVSQNPRHKITKRGQNVTFRCDPISEHNRLYWYRQTLGQGPEFLTYFQNEAQLEKSRLLSDRFSAERPKGSFSTLEIQRTEQGDSAMYLCASSLAGGQVTEAFFGQGTRLTVV.

The chain links TRBV19 to TRBJ1-5; 7 bases fit TRBD1. CDR3 length equals 15 residues. CDR1 is LNHDA, CDR2 SQIVND, per germline (reference sequence). After removal of 5 bases from V and 1 base from J, the junction contained 5 bases not matched to a gene. CDR3 sequence (DNA): TGTGCCAGTAGTCCCCGACAGGGCAGCAATCAGCCCCAGCATTTT. Its translation: CASSPRQGSNQPQHF.

The gene calls are TRBV7-3 and TRBJ2-2; TRBD1 might be the D (5 bases). V lost 6 bases and J 1 base, leaving 9 bases between the germline ends. The CDR3 has 14 amino acids. Germline CDR1 and CDR2: SGHTA and FQGTGA. CDR3 region: CASRPTVNTGELFF. As DNA, the CDR3 is TGTGCCAGCAGACCGACAGTGAACACCGGGGAGCTGTTTTTT.

This chain connects TRBV19 to TRBJ1-1; maybe TRBD1 (6 bases). Germline lookup yields CDR1 LNHDA and CDR2 SQIVND (reference sequence). The CDR3 has 13 residues. Trimming removed 6 bases from V and 7 bases from J, with 15 bases in between. CDR3 sequence: CASSEHRALEAFF. The DNA for the CDR3 is TGTGCCAGTAGCGAGCACAGGGCACTTGAAGCTTTCTTT.

This clone occurred once. The rearrangement uses TRBV5-3 and TRBJ1-1, with 7 bases lining up with TRBD1. TRBV5-3 is an ORF for which the function is uncertain. V lost 0 bases and J lost 3; bases outside the gene matches: 5. The CDR3 loop spans 15 amino acids. The CDR3, as DNA: TGTGCCAGAAGCTTGGGACAGGGTGGGGACACTGAAGCTTTCTTT. Protein product: CARSLGQGGDTEAFF.

V is TRBV2 and J is TRBJ1-2; 7 bases map to TRBD1. The germline V gene encodes CDR1 SNHLY and CDR2 FYNNEI. The CDR3 extends over 17 amino acids. The ends lost 3 bases at V and 4 bases at J; junction bases unmatched: 14. The CDR3: CASSEVAGGWIGYGYTF. CDR3 DNA: TGTGCCAGCAGTGAGGTGGCAGGGGGGTGGATTGGCTATGGCTACACCTTC.

This clone was seen a handful of times. The chain couples TRBV28 to TRBJ1-1; D unclear. The CDR3 is 13 residues long. Germline V gene lookup returns CDR1 MDHEN and CDR2 SYDVKM. V was clipped by 6 bases and J by 4 bases, with 12 bases between them. CDR3 nucleotide sequence: TGTGCCAGCAGCCTTCCGGGTAGCACTGAAGCTTTCTTT. Its translation is CASSLPGSTEAFF. Drawing the rest from reference TRBV28 and TRBJ1-1, the complete variable domain is DVKVTQSSRYLVKRTGEKVFLECVQDMDHENMFWYRQDPGLGLRLIYFSYDVKMKEKGDIPEGYSVSREKKERFSLILESASTNQTSMYLCASSLPGSTEAFFGQGTRLTVV.

This clone occurred a few times. The chain combines TRBV13 with TRBJ1-6; possibly TRBD1 for D (5 bases). V dropped 4 bases and J dropped 7 bases, with 14 bases sitting between them. The CDR3 covers 15 residues. In germline, CDR1 is PRHDT, CDR2 FYEKMQ (reference sequence). The CDR3: CASSWGRVDNSPLHF. In DNA form, the CDR3 reads TGTGCCAGCAGCTGGGGCAGGGTGGACAATTCACCCCTCCACTTT.

The chain carries TRBV18 and TRBJ1-2; possible D gene TRBD1, 6 bases. The CDR3 length is 13 residues. Trimming cost V 3 bases and J 6 bases, with 11 bases left between them. CDR1 and CDR2 from the germline V gene are KGHSH and LQKENI. In nucleotides, the CDR3 is TGTGCCAGCTCACCGGAACAGGGCCATGGCTACACCTTC. This sequence encodes CASSPEQGHGYTF.

In its sample, this clone was seen once. V and J are TRBV19 and TRBJ2-7; a weak D match, TRBD1 (6 bases). V lost 5 bases, J lost 0 bases, and 14 bases lay in between. Per the germline V gene, CDR1 is LNHDA and CDR2 is SQIVND (reference sequence). This CDR3 is 15 amino acids long. CDR3 in amino acids: CASSPQGSLSYEQYF. The CDR3 DNA reads as TGTGCCAGTAGTCCGCAGGGGAGCCTCTCCTACGAGCAGTACTTC.

The gene calls are TRBV10-3 and TRBJ1-4, with D uncertain. V was trimmed by 7 bases and J by 0 bases, leaving 6 bases between them. The V gene's germline CDR1 is ENHRY and CDR2 SYGVKD. The CDR3 has 13 residues. This CDR3 is CAITRATNEKLFF. CDR3 DNA: TGTGCCATCACACGGGCAACTAATGAAAAACTGTTTTTT.